Listed below are T cell receptor beta chains from one sample, sequenced in a study of long-term antiretroviral therapy in people with HIV. Generated by immunoSEQ multiplex PCR, the TCRdb table keeps only in-frame clones and is missing some. The sample holds roughly 37,000 clones, 80% seen once. The material was unsorted PBMCs, obtained 3.4 years after starting antiretroviral therapy. These receptors came from a man aged 30 to 39 with HIV. Each CDR3 is given with its conserved first and last residue. The D gene is left open where the match is weak. Clone size, where shown, is once, few, many, or a class for clones that have expanded.

len	d_gene	abundance	j_gene	v_gene	CDR3nt	CDR3aa
13	NA	NA	TRBJ2-3	TRBV9	TGTGCCAGCAGCCCCCCTAGCACAGATACGCAGTATTTT	CASSPPSTDTQYF
18	TRBD2	NA	TRBJ2-5	TRBV30	TGTGCCTGCCCAAAAGCCGGGACTAGCGGAGCAGAACAAGAGACCCAGTACTTC	CACPKAGTSGAEQETQYF
14	NA	NA	TRBJ2-7	TRBV29-1	TGCAGCGTTGAAGGGGACGGGAACTCCTACGAGCAGTACTTC	CSVEGDGNSYEQYF
18	TRBD1	NA	TRBJ1-1	TRBV5-1	TGCGCCAGCAGCTTGGTACGACCGAGACAGGGGGCTCTCACTGAAGCTTTCTTT	CASSLVRPRQGALTEAFF
14	NA	once	TRBJ2-3	TRBV9	TGTGCCAGCAGCGTAGAGCCCCAGGCGGATACGCAGTATTTT	CASSVEPQADTQYF
16	TRBD2	medium-sized	TRBJ2-5	TRBV27	TGTGCCAGCAGTTTACGCCTAGCGGGTGTCCAAGAGACCCAGTACTTC	CASSLRLAGVQETQYF
13	NA	few	TRBJ1-3	TRBV11-2	TGTGCCAGCACCGATATTTTGTCGCACACCATATATTTT	CASTDILSHTIYF
15	TRBD1	NA	TRBJ1-1	TRBV27	TGTGCCAGCAGCTCGTACTCTAGACAGGGGAAGGAAGCTTTCTTT	CASSSYSRQGKEAFF
13	NA	NA	TRBJ1-1	TRBV11-2	TGTGCCAGCAGCTTAGCTTCGAACACTGAAGCTTTCTTT	CASSLASNTEAFF
14	TRBD2	NA	TRBJ2-7	TRBV7-2	TGTGCCAGCAGTTACCGGACTAGCGGGTACGAGCAGTACTTC	CASSYRTSGYEQYF
15	NA	NA	TRBJ2-3	TRBV5-5	TGTGCCAGCAGCCCCGAGTGGGGTTACACAGATACGCAGTATTTT	CASSPEWGYTDTQYF
14	NA	NA	TRBJ1-5	TRBV30	TGTGCCTGGATAAAACCATATAGCAATCAGCCCCAGCATTTT	CAWIKPYSNQPQHF
12	NA	NA	TRBJ1-1	TRBV7-9	TGTGCCAGCAGCGTCCGGGACGGTAAAGCTTTCTTT	CASSVRDGKAFF
13	NA	NA	TRBJ2-7	TRBV19	TGTGCCAGTGGCTCAGGGCTCCCCTACGAGCAGTACTTC	CASGSGLPYEQYF
14	TRBD1	NA	TRBJ1-4	TRBV2	TGTGCCAGCAGTTTACAGGGGCCCCGAGAAAAACTGTTTTTT	CASSLQGPREKLFF
16	TRBD2	NA	TRBJ2-1	TRBV18	TGTGCCAGCTCACCGAGTGGGACTAGCGGGAGGAATGAGCAGTTCTTC	CASSPSGTSGRNEQFF
14	TRBD1	NA	TRBJ2-5	TRBV28	TGTGCCAGCAGTCATCGGACAGGGGAAGAGACCCAGTACTTC	CASSHRTGEETQYF
14	NA	few	TRBJ1-3	TRBV5-1	TGCGCCAGCAGCTTGGAGAACTCTGGAAACACCATATATTTT	CASSLENSGNTIYF
16	NA	NA	TRBJ1-4	TRBV18	TGTGCCAGCTCCCGTGGGGACGGCGGAGGGGGAGAAAAACTGTTTTTT	CASSRGDGGGGEKLFF
11	NA	NA	TRBJ2-3	TRBV5-1	TGCGCCAGCAGCTTGAAAGATACGCAGTATTTT	CASSLKDTQYF
13	NA	NA	TRBJ2-7	TRBV2	TGTGCCAGCAGTGAAGAGGGGCTATCTATGCGGTACTTC	CASSEEGLSMRYF
15	NA	NA	TRBJ2-2	TRBV28	TGTGCCAGCAGTGTTCTCAGCGATGGGACCGGGGAGCTGTTTTTT	CASSVLSDGTGELFF
11	NA	NA	TRBJ2-5	TRBV7-8	TGTGCCAGCAGCCGAGAAGAGACCCAGTACTTC	CASSREETQYF
16	NA	NA	TRBJ2-1	TRBV7-9	TGTGCCAGCAGCCCGACCTTTTCTAGCTCCTACAATGAGCAGTTCTTC	CASSPTFSSSYNEQFF
17	NA	NA	TRBJ2-3	TRBV7-5	TGTGCCAGAAGCCCTCCAACCGACGGAAGGGAGGCCGATACGCAGTATTTT	CARSPPTDGREADTQYF
15	NA	NA	TRBJ2-1	TRBV7-9	TGTGCCAGCAGCTTACAGGAGTCCTCCTACAATGAGCAGTTCTTC	CASSLQESSYNEQFF
15	TRBD2	NA	TRBJ2-3	TRBV2	TGTGCCAGCGATCTAGCGGGAGGAAGGACAGATACGCAGTATTTT	CASDLAGGRTDTQYF